The 14 T cell receptor beta chains listed next were all sequenced from one sample in a study of T-cell reconstitution after alpha-beta-depleted transplantation in children. The TCRbeta library incorporated unique molecular identifiers. TCRdb re-called the PCR reads with MiXCR, one entry per CDR3 protein. This sample has over 200,000 distinct CDR3 sequences; approximately 15% occur once, and the top ten carry roughly two fifths. Material: PBMCs, mostly from graft donor cells, obtained 360 days after TCRalphabeta/CD19-depleted stem cell transplant. Receptors originate from a male patient under 10 years old who had a stem cell transplant for acute lymphoblastic leukemia, so the T cells may come from the graft donor.

This clonotype was counted many times. At one end, the junction sequence differs from germline, possibly due to a read error. The chain joins TRBV12-3 or TRBV12-4 to TRBJ2-1; D is unclear. The CDR3 consists of 14 residues. CDR3 sequence: CASSLSAPRSDSIF. In nucleotides, the CDR3 is TGTGCCAGCAGTTTAAGCGCCCCTCGGTCTGATTCGATCTTC.

The chain links TRBV6-2 or TRBV6-3 to TRBJ2-1; 16 bases match TRBD2. Unmatched junction bases numbered 12, after V lost 0 bases and J lost 4 bases. Germline loops: CDR1 MNHEY, CDR2 SVGEGT. The CDR3 is 21 residues long. Written as DNA, the CDR3 is TGTGCCAGCAGTTACTCGGGGGCCGGGACTAGCGGGAGGGCTTCTTACAATGAGCAGTTCTTC. As protein: CASSYSGAGTSGRASYNEQFF.

This clonotype was recorded a few times. The CDR3 DNA reads TGCAGCGTTGAAAGCGGGAGGTCTTATACGCAGTATTTT. This codes for CSVESGRSYTQYF. The chain uses TRBV29-1 and TRBJ2-3; 9 positions agree with TRBD2. The germline V gene has CDR1 SQVTM and CDR2 ANQGSEA. The junction had 4 bases not matched to a gene; V was cut back by 2 bases and J by 7 bases. The CDR3 has 13 residues.

This clonotype was counted only a few times. The chain joins TRBV28 to TRBJ2-7; the D is unclear. CDR1 and CDR2 (germline): MDHEN, SYDVKM. This CDR3 spans 12 amino acids. Trimming pared 5 bases from V and 4 bases from J, leaving 9 bases between. The CDR3 DNA reads as TGTGCCAGCAGTATCAACAGATACGAGCAGTACTTC. Protein: CASSINRYEQYF.

The V gene is TRBV6-2 or TRBV6-3, the J gene TRBJ1-5, with 8 bases matching TRBD1. This CDR3 has 16 residues. Germline trimming cut 3 bases from V and 6 bases from J; bases unmatched to any gene: 10. Germline V gene sequence: CDR1 MNHEY, CDR2 SVGEGT. CDR3 bases: TGTGCCAGCAGTTATTCAGGGGGCGTTGGTGCTCAGCCCCAGCATTTT. Translated: CASSYSGGVGAQPQHF.

The J gene is TRBJ2-1, the V gene TRBV4-2, with D maybe TRBD2 (7 bases). Germline assignment: CDR1 LGHNA and CDR2 YNFKEQ. CDR3 size: 17 residues. V was trimmed by 1 base and J by 7 bases, leaving 20 bases between them. The CDR3 DNA follows: TGTGCCAGCAGCCAAGTGGGTATGGGGGGGCCGAAGAATGAGCAGTTCTTC. Its translation: CASSQVGMGGPKNEQFF.

This clonotype has a handful of counts. This rearrangement joins TRBV6-2 or TRBV6-3 to TRBJ2-7; the match to TRBD2 covers 10 bases. Trimming removed 0 bases from V and 5 bases from J; junction bases left unmatched: 4. This CDR3 is 15 amino acids long. Germline V lookup: CDR1 MNHEY, CDR2 SVGEGT. The CDR3 bases are TGTGCCAGCAGTTACTCGGGACTAGCGATCAACGAGCAGTACTTC. It encodes CASSYSGLAINEQYF.

The chain is built from TRBV5-1 and TRBJ2-5; the match to TRBD1 covers 9 bases. Germline V gene data show CDR1 as SGHRS and CDR2 as YFSETQ. The CDR3 loop spans 14 amino acids. The J segment lost 5 bases and the V segment lost 4 bases, leaving 6 bases of the junction unmatched. In DNA form, the CDR3 reads TGCGCCAGCAGCCAAACAGGGGGCAGGGAGACCCAGTACTTC. Translation gives CASSQTGGRETQYF.

This chain uses TRBV5-1 with TRBJ1-1; no reliable D call. V lost 0 bases and J lost 3, with 18 bases in between. The CDR3 is made up of 17 amino acids. CDR1 is SGHRS and CDR2 is YFSETQ in the germline V gene. The CDR3 DNA sequence: TGCGCCAGCAGCTTGGAGCGGGTTCGTGTATTCGACACTGAAGCTTTCTTT. Protein: CASSLERVRVFDTEAFF.

This clonotype has just a few counts. The V and J genes are TRBV20-1 and TRBJ1-2; maybe TRBD1 (5 bases). Germline V gene lookup returns CDR1 DFQATT and CDR2 SNEGSKA (reference sequence). The CDR3 totals 11 residues. The CDR3 nucleotides are TGCAGGAGCCGGGGCCACTATGGCTACACCTTC. Translating gives CRSRGHYGYTF.

This chain connects TRBV12-3 or TRBV12-4 to TRBJ2-3; either TRBD1 or TRBD2 may supply D (5 bases each). Deletions cut 6 bases from V and 2 bases from J, with 18 bases between. The CDR3 has 16 residues. The CDR3: CASSTGTPAHTDTQYF. For the CDR3, the DNA is TGTGCCAGCAGCACCGGGACCCCGGCCCACACAGATACGCAGTATTTT.

The sample holds a few counts of this clonotype. The gene calls are TRBV29-1 and TRBJ2-5; 9 bases are a match to TRBD2. Trimming took 5 bases from V and 4 from J; bases not matched to a gene: 5. CDR3 length: 13 amino acids. Germline values: CDR1 SQVTM, CDR2 ANQGSEA. CDR3 DNA sequence: TGCAGCGTTCTGGCGGGGGGGGGAGAGACCCAGTACTTC. Translation gives CSVLAGGGETQYF. Supplemented by reference TRBV29-1 and TRBJ2-5, the full variable domain reads SAVISQKPSRDICQRGTSLTIQCQVDSQVTMMFWYRQQPGQSLTLIATANQGSEATYESGFVIDKFPISRPNLTFSTLTVSNMSPEDSSIYLCSVLAGGGETQYFGPGTRLLVL.

This clonotype was seen a handful of times. The chain couples TRBV11-1 to TRBJ2-6; 12 nucleotides line up with TRBD1. The V and J ends lost 4 bases and 2 bases, in that order; junction bases with no gene match: 9. Germline V lookup: CDR1 SGHAT, CDR2 FQDESV (reference sequence). This CDR3 has 19 residues. Here the CDR3 DNA reads TGTGCCAGCAGCTCTCATAAGGGACAGGGGGCGGCTGGGGCCAACGTCCTGACTTTC. Amino acid sequence: CASSSHKGQGAAGANVLTF.

DNA of the CDR3: TGTGCCAGCAGCTTGTACGGGGGTTTGGCAGATACGCAGTATTTT. This encodes CASSLYGGLADTQYF. The rearrangement uses TRBV7-2 and TRBJ2-3; perhaps TRBD2 as D (6 bases). This CDR3 is 15 amino acids long. In germline, CDR1 is SGHTA, CDR2 FQGNSA. Trimming shortened V by 3 bases and J by 4 bases, and 14 bases separated the two germline ends.